The entry that follows covers one TCR beta chain sequence. The sample is drawn from a study of blood T cell repertoires in COVID-19. Overall study: COVID-19 samples collected from the United States, Italy and Spain covered acute and convalescent phases. Sources were T cells, B-cell-depleted T cells, or PBMCs; the material itself was cDNA or gDNA.

Original data processing: Amplifying reference gene primers gave estimates of nucleated cell counts. The method was immunoSEQ multiplex PCR; TCRdb's version includes in-frame clones alone and lacks a portion of them. V and J calls and clone size come straight from that table; D and trimming were deduced from the DNA. The repertoire includes about 260,000 clones, about 87% of them detected once, and approximately 10% sits in the top ten. J was trimmed by 6 bases and V by 4 bases; bases with no gene match: 6. The CDR3 consists of 14 residues. The germline V gene encodes CDR1 SGHNT and CDR2 YYREEE (reference sequence). A Seattle source enrolled patients during active infection and followed them longitudinally.

The J gene is TRBJ1-2, the V gene TRBV5-4; 10 bases are shared with TRBD1. Sequencing input: peripheral blood. The source is a woman between 65 and 79 years old with COVID-19, enrolled during active disease. CDR3 protein: CASSPDRGRDGYTF. The CDR3 DNA sequence: TGTGCCAGCAGCCCAGACAGGGGGCGGGATGGCTACACCTTC.